These 27 T cell receptor beta chains came from one sample sequenced in a study of T cell responses to AZD1222 COVID-19 vaccine. Profiling relied on immunoSEQ multiplex PCR, and the TCRdb table lists in-frame clones only, not all of them. The sample contains about 95,000 clones, roughly 91% of which appear only once. This specimen was peripheral blood, taken on day 0 of AZD1222 vaccination. These TCRs come from an adult in good health.

This chain links TRBV7-6 with TRBJ1-1; unclear D gene. Per the germline V gene, CDR1 is SGHVS and CDR2 is FNYEAQ. This CDR3 comprises 12 residues. V lost 6 bases and J 10 bases, leaving 15 bases between the germline ends. As DNA, the CDR3 is TGTGCCAGCAGTGCAGATGGGAATGGAGCTTTCTTT. As protein: CASSADGNGAFF. Based on the CDR3 plus reference TRBV7-6 and TRBJ1-1, the full variable domain is GAGVSQSPRYKVTKRGQDVALRCDPISGHVSLYWYRQALGQGPEFLTYFNYEAQQDKSGLPNDRFSAERPEGSISTLTIQRTEQRDSAMYRCASSADGNGAFFGQGTRLTVV.

On this clone: Other DNA sequences in this specimen translate into the identical CDR3. The chain couples TRBV11-2 to TRBJ2-5; D is ambiguous. Germline V gene data show CDR1 as SGHAT and CDR2 as FQNNGV. V gave up 5 bases and J gave up 5 bases, with 9 bases separating them. This CDR3 has 12 residues. The CDR3 nucleotides read TGTGCCAGCAGCCAAGGCGCGGAGACCCAGTACTTC. Its translation: CASSQGAETQYF.

J is TRBJ2-7 and V is TRBV10-3; a weak D match, TRBD1 (6 bases). V was trimmed by 6 bases and J by 3 bases, leaving 6 bases between them. This CDR3 has 11 residues. Germline V CDR1 and CDR2: ENHRY, SYGVKD. CDR3 sequence: CAIRDSYEQYF. For the CDR3, the DNA is TGTGCCATCAGGGACAGCTACGAGCAGTACTTC.

This chain uses TRBV18 with TRBJ1-2; D gene unclear. V dropped 7 bases and J dropped 2 bases, with 11 bases sitting between them. In germline, CDR1 is KGHSH, CDR2 LQKENI. The CDR3 contains 13 residues. Here the CDR3 reads CASLQGENYGYTF. As DNA, the CDR3 is TGTGCCAGCTTACAAGGAGAGAACTATGGCTACACCTTC.

The V and J genes are TRBV19 and TRBJ1-2; 9 nucleotides align to TRBD1. Germline CDR1 LNHDA, CDR2 SQIVND (reference sequence). The CDR3 totals 12 residues. The CDR3 DNA sequence: TGTGGATCCGGGACAGGGTACATTGGCTACACCTTC. The encoded protein is CGSGTGYIGYTF.

V gene TRBV4-3 combines with J gene TRBJ2-7; tentatively, D is TRBD1 (6 bases). The CDR3 sequence is 15 residues long. Trimming shortened V by 0 bases and J by 2 bases, and 11 bases separated the two germline ends. The germline V gene encodes CDR1 LGHNA and CDR2 YSLEER. The CDR3, as DNA: TGCGCCAGCAGCCAAGATCGGGCAGGGGCCTACGAGCAGTACTTC. Translation gives CASSQDRAGAYEQYF.

This chain links TRBV7-2 with TRBJ2-1, with 9 bases aligning to TRBD2. The length of the CDR3 is 14 residues. The germline V gene has CDR1 SGHTA and CDR2 FQGNSA. The J segment lost 5 bases and the V segment lost 3 bases, leaving 2 bases of the junction unmatched. The CDR3 nucleotides read TGTGCCAGCAGCTTGGCGGGGGGGAACAATGAGCAGTTCTTC. Translation: CASSLAGGNNEQFF.

This clone was observed a single time. This chain connects TRBV28 to TRBJ1-1, with D perhaps TRBD1 (5 bases). The V and J ends lost 5 bases and 4 bases respectively, with 14 bases between them. Germline CDR1 reads MDHEN; CDR2 reads SYDVKM. The CDR3 length is 14 residues. CDR3 region: CASSPQGGGTEAFF. The CDR3 region has the DNA TGTGCCAGCAGTCCCCAGGGCGGGGGCACTGAAGCTTTCTTT.

This clone appeared once. The V and J genes are TRBV29-1 and TRBJ1-1; TRBD1 might be the D (5 bases). Trimming took off 7 bases at V and 0 bases at J, with 9 bases between the two ends. The CDR3 length is 12 residues. CDR1 SQVTM and CDR2 ANQGSEA come from the germline V gene. CDR3 sequence reads: CSARQLNTEAFF. The CDR3 DNA reads as TGCAGCGCACGACAGTTGAACACTGAAGCTTTCTTT.

This sequence joins TRBV7-8 and TRBJ2-5; D ambiguous. This CDR3 comprises 13 residues. CDR1 and CDR2 from the germline V gene are SGHVS and FQNEAQ. V was clipped by 6 bases and J by 5 bases, with 13 bases between them. For the CDR3, the DNA is TGTGCCAGCAGAACTCCCCAGGAGGAGACCCAGTACTTC. Translation gives CASRTPQEETQYF.

The gene calls are TRBV11-3 and TRBJ1-1, with no clear D. The germline V gene has CDR1 SGHNT and CDR2 YENEEA. The CDR3 has 15 residues. The V end was cut by 2 bases, the J end by 0 bases, with 10 bases between. The CDR3 coding sequence is TGTGCCAGCAGCTTACACCCGACGATGAACACTGAAGCTTTCTTT. It encodes CASSLHPTMNTEAFF.

The chain has TRBV3-1 (or the pseudogene TRBV3-2) and TRBJ1-6, with D perhaps matching TRBD1 (6 bases). The CDR3 covers 17 residues. Germline V gene sequence: CDR1 LGHDT, CDR2 YNNKEL (reference sequence). V lost 1 base and J lost 0, with 10 bases in between. In nucleotides, the CDR3 is TGTGCCAGCAGCCAAGGTACAGGGAGCTCCTATAATTCACCCCTCCACTTT. The encoded protein is CASSQGTGSSYNSPLHF.

The V and J genes are TRBV7-2 and TRBJ2-5; D unresolved. In germline, CDR1 is SGHTA, CDR2 FQGNSA. CDR3 length equals 13 residues. V was clipped by 0 bases and J by 3 bases, with 5 bases between them. The DNA of the CDR3 is TGTGCCAGCAGCTTAGCTAGGGAAGAGACCCAGTACTTC. Translation gives CASSLAREETQYF. Supplemented by reference TRBV7-2 and TRBJ2-5, the full variable domain reads GAGVSQSPSNKVTEKGKDVELRCDPISGHTALYWYRQSLGQGLEFLIYFQGNSAPDKSGLPSDRFSAERTGGSVSTLTIQRTQQEDSAVYLCASSLAREETQYFGPGTRLLVL.

The gene calls are TRBV5-1 and TRBJ1-4; D not certain. Germline CDR1 and CDR2: SGHRS and YFSETQ. Deletions cut 2 bases from V and 0 bases from J, with 11 bases between. This CDR3 has 16 amino acids. The chain's CDR3 is CASSFTSGATNEKLFF. The CDR3 nucleotides are TGCGCCAGCAGCTTCACAAGTGGGGCAACTAATGAAAAACTGTTTTTT.

V and J are TRBV7-9 and TRBJ2-7; no clear D gene. The CDR3 covers 15 residues. CDR1 and CDR2 (germline): SEHNR, FQNEAQ (reference sequence). The V end was cut by 1 base, the J end by 5 bases, with 15 bases between. The CDR3 DNA reads TGTGCCAGCAGCTTAGGTAGAAGTGGCGAAGACGAGCAGTACTTC. Translating it yields CASSLGRSGEDEQYF.

The chain combines TRBV7-9 with TRBJ2-1; TRBD2 is a possible D gene (6 bases). Per germline, CDR1 SEHNR and CDR2 FQNEAQ (reference sequence). V lost 0 bases and J 4 bases, leaving 10 bases between the germline ends. The CDR3 loop spans 15 amino acids. The CDR3 loop reads CASSLAGGRYNEQFF. CDR3 nucleotide sequence: TGTGCCAGCAGCTTAGCCGGGGGTCGGTACAATGAGCAGTTCTTC.

This rearrangement joins TRBV6-1 to TRBJ1-5; the D gene is possibly TRBD1 (5 bases). The V end lost 0 bases, the J end lost 0 bases, and 12 bases lay between the germline ends. In germline, CDR1 is MNHNS, CDR2 SASEGT. This CDR3 has 17 residues. The CDR3 region has the DNA TGTGCCAGCAGTGAAGCGGGCAGGGTGAATAGCAATCAGCCCCAGCATTTT. Amino acids: CASSEAGRVNSNQPQHF.

This sequence joins TRBV7-2 and TRBJ1-6; possible D gene TRBD1, 5 bases. This CDR3 has 14 amino acids. Germline V gene lookup returns CDR1 SGHTA and CDR2 FQGNSA. Deletions cut 5 bases from V and 7 bases from J, with 12 bases between. The CDR3 loop is CASSPRQGNSPLHF. CDR3 DNA sequence: TGTGCCAGCAGCCCTCGCCAGGGAAATTCACCCCTCCACTTT.

This clone was recorded once. The CDR3 reads CASTSGGPTDTQYF. CDR3 in DNA: TGTGCCAGCACCTCGGGGGGGCCCACAGATACGCAGTATTTT. The chain employs TRBV27 and TRBJ2-3, with 8 nucleotides matching TRBD2. With 7 bases clipped from V and 2 bases from J, the junction kept 5 bases outside the gene matches. The CDR3 consists of 14 residues. Germline V lookup: CDR1 MNHEY, CDR2 SMNVEV (reference sequence).

This clone was seen only a few times. This chain joins TRBV7-2 and TRBJ2-3; 15 bases are shared with TRBD2. The CDR3 is made up of 18 amino acids. Trimming took 3 bases from V and 5 from J; bases not matched to a gene: 9. Germline CDR1 and CDR2: SGHTA and FQGNSA. The CDR3 coding sequence is TGTGCCAGCAGCTTGCGGACTAGCGGGGGGGCAGCTAAAGATACGCAGTATTTT. Translation gives CASSLRTSGGAAKDTQYF.

The chain is built from TRBV15 and TRBJ2-5; the match to TRBD2 covers 12 bases. The CDR3 sequence is 16 residues long. V trimming: 4 bases; J trimming: 5 bases; junction bases outside the gene matches: 8. Germline assignment: CDR1 LNHNV and CDR2 YYDKDF (reference sequence). CDR3 nucleotides: TGTGCCACCAGCAACCCTAGCGGGGGGGCCTTGGAGACCCAGTACTTC. Translated: CATSNPSGGALETQYF.

The J gene is TRBJ1-2, the V gene TRBV20-1, with no clear D. Germline CDR1 and CDR2: DFQATT and SNEGSKA (reference sequence). Trimming cost V 3 bases and J 6 bases, with 17 bases left between them. The CDR3 loop spans 14 amino acids. CDR3 nucleotide sequence: TGCAGTGCTAGTCCAACTGCTTACCCGGATGGCTACACCTTC. It specifies CSASPTAYPDGYTF.

The rearrangement joins TRBV25-1 to TRBJ1-5, with D perhaps TRBD1 (5 bases). This CDR3 contains 14 residues. V lost 1 base to trimming and J lost 7 bases, with 11 bases between them. Germline V gene lookup returns CDR1 MGHDK and CDR2 SYGVNS. The CDR3 loop is CASSESSGRQPQHF. The CDR3 DNA reads TGTGCCAGCAGTGAATCGTCAGGGAGACAGCCCCAGCATTTT.

V is TRBV27 and J is TRBJ1-5; weak D call: TRBD1 (5 bases). From germline, CDR1 is MNHEY and CDR2 SMNVEV (reference sequence). This CDR3 is 15 amino acids long. Trimming cost V 0 bases and J 6 bases, with 12 bases left between them. The CDR3, as DNA: TGTGCCAGCAGTTTATCGTGGGGGGGAGGTCAGCCCCAGCATTTT. Residues: CASSLSWGGGQPQHF.

CDR3 loop: CASSQGNGNQPQHF. As DNA, the CDR3 is TGTGCCAGCTCACAGGGAAATGGCAATCAGCCCCAGCATTTT. The gene calls are TRBV18 and TRBJ1-5; D is undetermined. Germline CDR1 reads KGHSH; CDR2 reads LQKENI. There are 14 residues in the CDR3. V was clipped by 4 bases and J by 2 bases, with 9 bases between them.

The V and J genes are TRBV7-8 and TRBJ2-3, with TRBD2 matching 10 bases. The trim removed 3 bases at V and 4 bases at J, leaving 7 bases unmatched. This CDR3 is built from 16 residues. CDR1 is SGHVS and CDR2 is FQNEAQ in the germline V gene. The CDR3 bases are TGTGCCAGCAGCTTCCTAGCGGGGGAGGCCGCAGATACGCAGTATTTT. Amino acid sequence: CASSFLAGEAADTQYF.

This chain uses TRBV6-5 with TRBJ2-5, with 10 positions matching TRBD2. Germline V gene data show CDR1 as MNHEY and CDR2 as SVGAGI. V was pared by 7 bases and J by 5 bases, with 4 bases of the junction left unmatched. CDR3 length: 13 amino acids. CDR3 DNA: TGTGCCAGCAAGAAAGCGGGGGGGGAGACCCAGTACTTC. Translation gives CASKKAGGETQYF.